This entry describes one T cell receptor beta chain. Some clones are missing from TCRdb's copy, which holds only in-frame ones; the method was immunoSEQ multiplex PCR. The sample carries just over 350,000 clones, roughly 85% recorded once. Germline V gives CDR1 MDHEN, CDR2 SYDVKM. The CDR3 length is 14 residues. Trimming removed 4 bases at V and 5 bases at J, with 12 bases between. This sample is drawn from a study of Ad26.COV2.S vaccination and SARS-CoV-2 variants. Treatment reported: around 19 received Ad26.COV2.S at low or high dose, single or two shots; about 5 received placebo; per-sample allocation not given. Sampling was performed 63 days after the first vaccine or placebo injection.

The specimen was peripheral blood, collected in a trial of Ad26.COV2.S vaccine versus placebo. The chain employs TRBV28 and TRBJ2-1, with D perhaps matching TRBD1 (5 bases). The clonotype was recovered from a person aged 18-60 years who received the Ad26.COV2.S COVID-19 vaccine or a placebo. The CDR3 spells CASSSGIVHNEQFF. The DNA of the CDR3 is TGTGCCAGCAGTTCAGGGATCGTACACAATGAGCAGTTCTTC.